The next 5 T cell receptor beta chains were all read from a single sample in a study of neurological immune-mediated disorders (dated by TCRdb to the late 2010s). The library was obtained by 5' RACE. Data came from an Illumina HiSeq 2500. TCRdb's own reprocessing of the public reads used fastp at Q25 and MiXCR and kept productive beta chains. Rows with a matching CDR3 protein are joined into one entry that keeps the most common DNA and genes. This sample holds 54,000 or so distinct CDR3 sequences; around 3.5% were observed only once. 6.5% of the sample is held by the ten biggest clonotypes. The sample comprised PBMCs. These receptors all come from a man in his fifties or sixties with multiple sclerosis.

In its sample, this clonotype was seen many times. The V call is TRBV10-3, the J call TRBJ1-2; D might be TRBD1 (6 bases). Germline V gene lookup returns CDR1 ENHRY and CDR2 SYGVKD. CDR3 length: 13 amino acids. Trimming removed 4 bases from V and 3 bases from J, with 9 bases in between. The CDR3 sequence: CAISADRDYGYTF. In nucleotides, the CDR3 is TGTGCCATCAGTGCGGACAGAGACTATGGCTACACCTTC.

In this sample, this clonotype turned up a few times. The chain joins TRBV20-1 to TRBJ2-2; 11 nucleotides line up with TRBD2. In germline, CDR1 is DFQATT, CDR2 SNEGSKA (reference sequence). This CDR3 has 16 residues. The J segment lost 3 bases and the V segment lost 0 bases, leaving 3 bases of the junction unmatched. The CDR3 sequence: CSAREPLAGDTGELFF. CDR3 nucleotide sequence: TGCAGTGCTAGAGAGCCACTAGCGGGAGACACCGGGGAGCTGTTTTTT.

At least ten counts were recorded for this clonotype. The chain recombines TRBV4-1 with TRBJ2-7; D gene uncertain. Trimming left V 2 bases short and J 7 bases short, with 15 bases between. This CDR3 has 14 residues. Germline V lookup: CDR1 MGHRA, CDR2 YSYEKL. The chain's CDR3 is CASSQNQKREEQYF. The CDR3 bases are TGCGCCAGCAGCCAAAATCAGAAAAGAGAAGAGCAGTACTTC.

Many counts were recorded for this clonotype. The chain couples TRBV3-1 to TRBJ2-1; D call uncertain. This CDR3 is built from 13 residues. Germline CDR1 reads LGHDT; CDR2 reads YNNKEL (reference sequence). V lost 2 bases, J lost 5 bases, and 7 bases lay in between. CDR3 sequence reads: CASSQLTHNEQFF. The CDR3 nucleotides are TGTGCCAGCAGCCAATTAACCCACAATGAGCAGTTCTTC.

This clonotype is labeled medium-sized. The chain joins TRBV12-3 or TRBV12-4 to TRBJ2-1; 14 bases match TRBD2. Trimming took 6 bases from V and 9 from J; bases not matched to a gene: 7. This CDR3 region has 15 residues. This chain's CDR3 is CASRPGLAGGGEQFF. The CDR3, as DNA: TGTGCCAGCAGACCCGGACTAGCGGGGGGCGGTGAGCAGTTCTTC.